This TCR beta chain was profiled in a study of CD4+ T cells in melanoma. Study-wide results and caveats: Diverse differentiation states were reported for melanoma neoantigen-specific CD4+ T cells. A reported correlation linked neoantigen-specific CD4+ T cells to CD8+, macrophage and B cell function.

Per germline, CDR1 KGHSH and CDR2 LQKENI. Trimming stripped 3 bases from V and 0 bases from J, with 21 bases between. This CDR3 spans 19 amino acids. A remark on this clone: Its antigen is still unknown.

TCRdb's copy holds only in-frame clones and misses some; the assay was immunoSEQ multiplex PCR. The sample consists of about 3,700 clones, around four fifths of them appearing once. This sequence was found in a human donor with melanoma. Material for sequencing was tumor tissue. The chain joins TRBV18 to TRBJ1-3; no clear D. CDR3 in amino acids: CASSPGGFTEFFSGNTIYF. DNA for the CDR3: TGTGCCAGCTCACCGGGAGGGTTTACTGAGTTCTTCTCTGGAAACACCATATATTTT.